This TCR beta chain derives from a study of identical twins. The CDR3 has 13 residues. In germline, CDR1 is SGHVS, CDR2 FNYEAQ. V gave up 5 bases and J gave up 6 bases; unmatched junction bases: 4. From the 5' RACE reads, TCRdb called clonotypes with MiXCR, one entry per CDR3 protein. The sample includes roughly 700,000 distinct CDR3 sequences, roughly 8% of them seen just once. This clonotype was observed at least ten times. This sample also belongs to another study, concerning yellow fever vaccine responses in identical twins.

The chain combines TRBV7-6 with TRBJ1-1; 9 bases line up with TRBD1. The receptor was derived from a woman between 18 and 29 years old in good health. The sample taken for sequencing was PBMCs. CDR3: CASSQGQGSEAFF. CDR3 nucleotide sequence: TGTGCCAGCAGCCAGGGACAGGGCTCTGAAGCTTTCTTT.